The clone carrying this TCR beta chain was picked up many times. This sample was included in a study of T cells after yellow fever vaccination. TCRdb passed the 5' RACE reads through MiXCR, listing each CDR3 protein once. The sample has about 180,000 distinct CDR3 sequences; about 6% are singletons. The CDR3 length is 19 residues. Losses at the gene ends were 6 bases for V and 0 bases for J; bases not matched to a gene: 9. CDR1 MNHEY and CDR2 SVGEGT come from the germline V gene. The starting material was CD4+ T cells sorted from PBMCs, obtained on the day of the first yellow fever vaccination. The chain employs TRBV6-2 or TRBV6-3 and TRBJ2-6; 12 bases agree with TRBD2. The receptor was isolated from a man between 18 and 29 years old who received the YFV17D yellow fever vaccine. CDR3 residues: CASSWGLAGLHSGANVLTF. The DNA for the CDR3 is TGTGCCAGCAGCTGGGGACTAGCGGGCCTCCACTCTGGGGCCAACGTCCTGACTTTC.